The next 2 T cell receptor beta chains were all read from a single sample in a study of cytomegalovirus exposure and HLA in healthy donors (dated by TCRdb to 2015 to 2018). The library was made by the immunoSEQ multiplex PCR assay. The multiplex PCR relied on a mix of 60 forward primers for TCR Vbeta segments and 13 reverse primers for TCR Jbeta segments. TCRdb took over this immuneACCESS table, retaining in-frame rearrangements with V and J assigned. Such tables are incomplete; in checked studies, under half of the missing clones stem from an unresolved V gene, and the remainder is unexplained. The sample profile shows about 220,000 clones; approximately 82% of them were found once. The top ten clones comprise approximately 0.63% of the sample. Sequences were obtained from PBMCs. Receptors originate from a man in his late teens or twenties in good health and CMV-seronegative.

The chain carries TRBV19 and TRBJ1-1, with 8 bases aligning to TRBD1. J was trimmed by 5 bases and V by 5 bases; bases with no gene match: 7. This CDR3 is 14 amino acids long. Germline V gives CDR1 LNHDA, CDR2 SQIVND (reference sequence). The CDR3 here is CASSSGGGGTEAFF. The CDR3 DNA is TGTGCCAGTAGTTCAGGGGGCGGTGGGACTGAAGCTTTCTTT.

This clone was counted a single time. This chain connects TRBV2 to TRBJ2-1, with D perhaps TRBD2 (6 bases). The CDR3 is 15 amino acids. The germline V gene encodes CDR1 SNHLY and CDR2 FYNNEI. Trimming took off 4 bases at V and 9 bases at J, with 19 bases between the two ends. The CDR3 DNA reads TGTGCCAGCAGTGTCGCGGGACTCGGTGTGGGTGAGCAGTTCTTC. It translates to CASSVAGLGVGEQFF.